Following are 15 T cell receptor beta chains from one sample sequenced in a study of beta chain features in type 1 diabetes. cDNA synthesis used the whole RNA isolate, giving expressed TCRB sequences. Method: immunoSEQ multiplex PCR; TCRdb's copy keeps in-frame clones and lacks some. The sample has hundreds of thousands of clones, 15% to 20% seen once; the top ten hold 0.02% to 0.03%. Specimen: naive CD4+ T cells from blood. Receptors originate from a woman between 18 and 30 years old in good health.

This clone was seen more than once but under ten times. The chain recombines TRBV28 with TRBJ1-4; D gene uncertain. The ends were cut back, 5 bases at V and 6 bases at J, with 4 bases in the middle. Germline V gene sequence: CDR1 MDHEN, CDR2 SYDVKM. The CDR3 contains 11 residues. The CDR3 loop reads CASSDYEKLFF. CDR3 bases: TGTGCCAGCAGTGACTATGAAAAACTGTTTTTT.

This sequence joins TRBV2 and TRBJ2-3; the D is unclear. The CDR3 consists of 13 residues. Trimming took off 1 base at V and 9 bases at J, with 11 bases between the two ends. Germline lookup yields CDR1 SNHLY and CDR2 FYNNEI. CDR3 loop: CASSEDSPGTQYF. The CDR3 DNA is TGTGCCAGCAGTGAAGACTCACCTGGCACGCAGTATTTT.

V and J are TRBV18 and TRBJ1-1, with 10 bases lining up with TRBD1. V dropped 5 bases and J dropped 5; count of bases not matched to a gene: 5. From germline, CDR1 is KGHSH and CDR2 LQKENI. The CDR3 runs to 14 residues. The CDR3 sequence: CASSLGQGWTEAFF. CDR3 in DNA: TGTGCCAGCTCATTGGGACAGGGGTGGACTGAAGCTTTCTTT.

The chain joins TRBV7-2 to TRBJ2-3, with D tentatively TRBD1 (5 bases). The germline gives CDR1 SGHTA, CDR2 FQGNSA. Trimming removed 6 bases from V and 0 bases from J, with 13 bases in between. This CDR3 is 15 amino acids long. The CDR3 loop reads CASRRSGLSTDTQYF. For the CDR3, the DNA is TGTGCCAGCAGACGTTCAGGGCTTAGCACAGATACGCAGTATTTT.

The CDR3 region is CASSYLAGGPYEQYF. The CDR3 nucleotides read TGTGCCAGCAGCTACCTAGCGGGAGGCCCCTACGAGCAGTACTTC. The rearrangement uses TRBV7-2 and TRBJ2-7, with TRBD2 identical over 11 bases. Germline assignment: CDR1 SGHTA and CDR2 FQGNSA. V lost 4 bases to trimming and J lost 2 bases; unmatched junction nucleotides: 4. CDR3 length equals 15 residues.

This clone showed up just once. The chain carries TRBV7-2 and TRBJ2-3; 9 bases are shared with TRBD2. V gave up 5 bases and J gave up 5 bases; unmatched junction bases: 8. CDR3 length: 15 amino acids. Germline values: CDR1 SGHTA, CDR2 FQGNSA. The CDR3 here is CASSPGTSSLDTQYF. The CDR3 DNA is TGTGCCAGCAGCCCAGGGACTAGCTCTTTAGATACGCAGTATTTT.

This clone was seen more than once but under ten times. The chain uses TRBV5-1 and TRBJ2-5; D is unresolved. This CDR3 spans 16 amino acids. Trimming removed 0 bases from V and 4 bases from J, with 16 bases in between. The germline gives CDR1 SGHRS, CDR2 YFSETQ. CDR3 in amino acids: CASSLGVAAVGETQYF. In DNA, the CDR3 is TGCGCCAGCAGCTTGGGGGTAGCCGCCGTCGGAGAGACCCAGTACTTC.

The chain is built from TRBV5-4 and TRBJ2-7; perhaps TRBD2 as D (6 bases). Germline values: CDR1 SGHNT, CDR2 YYREEE (reference sequence). This CDR3 contains 15 residues. The V end lost 1 base, the J end lost 6 bases, and 17 bases lay between the germline ends. In nucleotides, the CDR3 is TGTGCCAGCAGCTTGTGGACGGTTGCGGGAAGCGAGCAGTACTTC. Its translation is CASSLWTVAGSEQYF.

The genes are TRBV9 and TRBJ1-2; D ambiguous. The V and J ends lost 0 bases and 0 bases respectively, with 12 bases between them. Germline CDR1 SGDLS, CDR2 YYNGEE. The CDR3 spans 16 residues. The CDR3 reads CASSVASTPTNYGYTF. Written as DNA, the CDR3 is TGTGCCAGCAGCGTAGCCTCTACACCAACTAACTATGGCTACACCTTC.

J is TRBJ1-4 and V is TRBV18, with D unclear. Germline V gives CDR1 KGHSH, CDR2 LQKENI. Trimming stripped 2 bases from V and 7 bases from J, with 11 bases between. The CDR3 sequence is 14 residues long. The CDR3 nucleotides are TGTGCCAGCTCACCAGATCAGGTTGCTGAAAAACTGTTTTTT. It translates to CASSPDQVAEKLFF.

The chain recombines TRBV18 with TRBJ2-6, with D tentatively TRBD1 or TRBD2 (5 bases each). Germline V gene sequence: CDR1 KGHSH, CDR2 LQKENI. The CDR3 loop spans 12 amino acids. V was trimmed by 3 bases and J by 11 bases, leaving 8 bases between them. The CDR3 nucleotides are TGTGCCAGCTCACCCAGAGGGGACGTCCTGACTTTC. Protein product: CASSPRGDVLTF.

The V call is TRBV6-5, the J call TRBJ2-1; 16 bases match TRBD2. The CDR3 consists of 15 residues. The V gene's germline CDR1 is MNHEY and CDR2 SVGAGI. V lost 5 bases, J lost 13 bases, and 8 bases stayed unmatched. CDR3 sequence reads: CASSLTGLAGGKQFF. In DNA, the CDR3 is TGTGCCAGCAGTCTAACGGGACTAGCGGGAGGGAAACAGTTCTTC.

V and J are TRBV27 and TRBJ2-3; D possibly corresponds to TRBD1 (5 bases). The CDR3 is 16 amino acids. Trimming left V 1 base short and J 0 bases short, with 11 bases between. The germline CDR1 and CDR2 sequences are MNHEY and SMNVEV (reference sequence). DNA of the CDR3: TGTGCCAGCAGTTTATTCGACAGATCTAGCACAGATACGCAGTATTTT. This codes for CASSLFDRSSTDTQYF.

This clone has a handful of counts. The chain joins TRBV5-1 to TRBJ2-3, with 10 bases that match TRBD2. V was clipped by 6 bases and J by 2 bases; unmatched bases: 3. This CDR3 comprises 14 residues. Germline V gene data show CDR1 as SGHRS and CDR2 as YFSETQ. CDR3 region: CASTSGRATDTQYF. CDR3 in DNA: TGCGCCAGCACCAGCGGGAGGGCCACAGATACGCAGTATTTT.

This rearrangement joins TRBV5-5 to TRBJ2-1; 9 positions agree with TRBD1. The CDR3 length is 14 residues. The V and J ends lost 4 bases and 4 bases, in that order; junction bases with no gene match: 3. CDR1 and CDR2 (germline): SGHKS, YYEKEE (reference sequence). Here the CDR3 reads CASSPGQGYNEQFF. Here the CDR3 DNA reads TGTGCCAGCAGCCCGGGACAGGGTTACAATGAGCAGTTCTTC.